This T cell receptor (beta chain) stems from a study of a mutant IDH1 vaccine in newly diagnosed glioma. Study details: Patients arrived already treated with radiotherapy, temozolomide, or both, most having had both.

CDR1 is MNHEY and CDR2 is SMNVEV in the germline V gene (reference sequence). After removal of 3 bases from V and 8 bases from J, the junction contained 9 bases not matched to a gene. The CDR3 covers 15 residues. Turning to this clone: Its antigen is undetermined.

Sample time point: week 47, end of study. With topical imiquimod, each dose of the vaccine consisted of 300 ug of mutant IDH1 20-mer peptide. The vaccination schedule gave patients eight doses in weeks 1, 3, 5, 7, 11, 15, 19 and 23. Libraries were prepared by immunoSEQ multiplex PCR; TCRdb keeps only in-frame clonotypes and omits some of them. The sample lists about 10,000 clones; about four fifths were seen once. The source material was PBMCs, sampled from a glioma patient whose treatment included an IDH1 peptide vaccine. The gene calls are TRBV27 and TRBJ1-2, with TRBD1 identical over 10 bases. This clonotype was obtained from a man aged 30-40 years with glioma. This CDR3 is CASSLSDRGRSGYTF. The CDR3, as DNA: TGTGCCAGCAGTTTGTCGGACAGGGGGAGAAGCGGCTACACCTTC.